This paragraph covers one T cell receptor (beta chain) sequence. The sample originates from a study of T cell changes during pregnancy in multiple sclerosis. Germline CDR1 is MDHEN and CDR2 is SYDVKM. The CDR3 has 19 amino acids. V gave up 4 bases and J gave up 0 bases; unmatched junction bases: 11. Assay: immunoSEQ multiplex PCR; the TCRdb copy retains only in-frame clones and omits some. The sample has over 25,000 clones, about 90% seen once. The receptor's source is a female donor with multiple sclerosis, enrolled in a pregnancy study. The input for sequencing was CD8+ T cells from peripheral blood mononuclear cells, taken before pregnancy. This chain connects TRBV28 to TRBJ2-6; TRBD1 matches 8 bases. The CDR3: CASSSIPGQDLSGANVLTF. The CDR3 DNA reads TGTGCCAGCAGTTCTATACCGGGACAGGACCTCTCTGGGGCCAACGTCCTGACTTTC.